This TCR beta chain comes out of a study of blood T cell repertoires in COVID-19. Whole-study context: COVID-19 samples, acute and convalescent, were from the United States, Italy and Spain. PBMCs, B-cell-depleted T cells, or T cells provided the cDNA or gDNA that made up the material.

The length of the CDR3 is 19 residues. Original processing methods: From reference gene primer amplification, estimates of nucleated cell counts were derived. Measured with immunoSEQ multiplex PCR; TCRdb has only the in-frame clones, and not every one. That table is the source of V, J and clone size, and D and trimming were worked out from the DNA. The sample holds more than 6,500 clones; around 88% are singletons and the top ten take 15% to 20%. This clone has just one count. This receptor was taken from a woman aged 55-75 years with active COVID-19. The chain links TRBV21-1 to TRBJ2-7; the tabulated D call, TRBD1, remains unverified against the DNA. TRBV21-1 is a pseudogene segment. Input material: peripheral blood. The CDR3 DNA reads TGTGCCAGCACCCATTGTCGGGACAGGGTCCAGAGAAGCTCCTACGAGCAGTACTTC. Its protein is CASTHCRDRVQRSSYEQYF.